The TCR beta chain under discussion was sequenced for a study of radiotherapy plus CTLA-4 blockade in lung cancer (dated by TCRdb to 2016 to 2019). In terms of the full investigation: Objective responses occurred in roughly 19% of enrolled patients, and approximately 34% achieved disease control. Study-wide conclusions, independent of this receptor: Early dynamic changes in blood T cell clones, together with increased serum interferon-beta after radiation, were reported as the strongest predictors of response. TCR clones derived from tumors expanded in peripheral blood after treatment with radiotherapy and ipilimumab.

As for this clone: Its binding antigen is unknown. Nothing much larger sits one base from this clone, and base qualities are not available.

Library construction relied on the immunoSEQ multiplex PCR assay. TCRdb carries this immuneACCESS record with in-frame sequences only. Its versions omit some clonotypes, under half of them owing to an unresolved V gene in the studies checked, with the rest unexplained. The sample data list about 45,000 clones, and 73% of these were observed just once. Jointly, the top ten make up 3.5% of the sample. Looking up the germline V gene (reference sequence) yields CDR1 MNHEY and CDR2 SMNVEV. Measured from the cysteine to the phenylalanine, the CDR3 is 15 residues long. Only CDR3 DNA is held: 45 bases, read in frame from base 1. V has 6 bases trimmed and J has 0 bases trimmed; junction bases matching no gene number 8. In this study, focal radiation therapy paired with CTLA-4 blockade (ipilimumab) was tested in patients who had chemo-refractory metastatic non-small-cell lung cancer.

Material: peripheral blood, obtained from a patient treated with radiotherapy plus ipilimumab. The chain is encoded by TRBV27 joined to TRBJ2-7; 7 bases in the middle match TRBD1. The receptor was derived from a human donor with non-small cell lung cancer who had a complete response to radiotherapy plus ipilimumab. The base sequence is TGTGCCAGCAGATATGGGGCAGGGGGCTCCTACGAGCAGTACTTC. Its product reads: CASRYGAGGSYEQYF.